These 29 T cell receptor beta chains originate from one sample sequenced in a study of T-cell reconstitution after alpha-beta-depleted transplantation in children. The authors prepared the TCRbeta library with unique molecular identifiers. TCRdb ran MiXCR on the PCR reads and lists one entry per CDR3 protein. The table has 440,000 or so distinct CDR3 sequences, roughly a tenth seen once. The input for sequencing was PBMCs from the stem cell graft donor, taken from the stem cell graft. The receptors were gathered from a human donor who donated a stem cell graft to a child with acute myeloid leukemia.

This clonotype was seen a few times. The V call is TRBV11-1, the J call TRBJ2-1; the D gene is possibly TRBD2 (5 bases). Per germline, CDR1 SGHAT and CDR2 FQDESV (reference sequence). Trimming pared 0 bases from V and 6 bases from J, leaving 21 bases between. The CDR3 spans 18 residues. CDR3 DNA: TGTGCCAGCAGCTTAGCGGGGTCAACTAGACCCATTTTCAATGAGCAGTTCTTC. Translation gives CASSLAGSTRPIFNEQFF.

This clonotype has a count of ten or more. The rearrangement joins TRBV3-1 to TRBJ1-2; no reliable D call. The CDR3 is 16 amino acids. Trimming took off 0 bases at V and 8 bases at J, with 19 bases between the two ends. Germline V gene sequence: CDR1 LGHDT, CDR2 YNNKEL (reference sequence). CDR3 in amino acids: CASSQDQAGGTKGYTF. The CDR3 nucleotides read TGTGCCAGCAGCCAAGATCAGGCCGGAGGCACAAAGGGCTACACCTTC.

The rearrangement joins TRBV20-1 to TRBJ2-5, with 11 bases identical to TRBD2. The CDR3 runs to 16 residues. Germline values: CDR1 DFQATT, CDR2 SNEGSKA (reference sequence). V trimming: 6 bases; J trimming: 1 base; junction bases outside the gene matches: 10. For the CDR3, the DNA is TGCAGTGCGAACTCGAGACTAGCGGGGTTCCAAGAGACCCAGTACTTC. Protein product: CSANSRLAGFQETQYF.

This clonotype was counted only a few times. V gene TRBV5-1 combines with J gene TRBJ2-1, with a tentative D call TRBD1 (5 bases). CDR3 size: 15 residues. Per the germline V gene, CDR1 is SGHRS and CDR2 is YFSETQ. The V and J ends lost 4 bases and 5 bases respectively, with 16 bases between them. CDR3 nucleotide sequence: TGCGCCAGCAGCCCCTCCGGAATCAGGGACAATGAGCAGTTCTTC. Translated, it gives CASSPSGIRDNEQFF. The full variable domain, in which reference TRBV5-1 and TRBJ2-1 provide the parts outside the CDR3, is KAGVTQTPRYLIKTRGQQVTLSCSPISGHRSVSWYQQTPGQGLQFLFEYFSETQRNKGNFPGRFSGRQFSNSRSEMNVSTLELGDSALYLCASSPSGIRDNEQFFGPGTRLTVL.

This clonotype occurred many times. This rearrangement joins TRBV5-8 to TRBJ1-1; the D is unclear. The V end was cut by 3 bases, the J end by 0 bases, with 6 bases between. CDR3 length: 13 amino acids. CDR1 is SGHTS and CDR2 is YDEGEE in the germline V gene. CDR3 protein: CASSWVLNTEAFF. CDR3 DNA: TGTGCCAGCAGCTGGGTCCTGAACACTGAAGCTTTCTTT.

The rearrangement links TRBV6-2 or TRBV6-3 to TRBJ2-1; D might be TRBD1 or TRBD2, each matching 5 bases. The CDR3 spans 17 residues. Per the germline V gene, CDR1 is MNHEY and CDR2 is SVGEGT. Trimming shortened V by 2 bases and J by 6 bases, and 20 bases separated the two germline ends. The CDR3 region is CASSYGGRLLIPNEQFF. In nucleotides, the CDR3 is TGTGCCAGCAGTTACGGGGGTCGACTACTCATTCCCAATGAGCAGTTCTTC.

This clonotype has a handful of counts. This CDR3 reads CASSRSGGHSYNEQFF. CDR3 in DNA: TGTGCCAGCAGCCGAAGCGGGGGTCACTCCTACAATGAGCAGTTCTTC. V and J are TRBV7-2 and TRBJ2-1; 8 positions agree with TRBD2. Trimming at V came to 5 bases and at J to 0 bases, leaving 6 bases not matched to a gene. Germline assignment: CDR1 SGHTA and CDR2 FQGNSA. The CDR3 length is 16 residues. The whole variable domain, remainder taken from reference TRBV7-2 and TRBJ2-1, is GAGVSQSPSNKVTEKGKDVELRCDPISGHTALYWYRQSLGQGLEFLIYFQGNSAPDKSGLPSDRFSAERTGGSVSTLTIQRTQQEDSAVYLCASSRSGGHSYNEQFFGPGTRLTVL.

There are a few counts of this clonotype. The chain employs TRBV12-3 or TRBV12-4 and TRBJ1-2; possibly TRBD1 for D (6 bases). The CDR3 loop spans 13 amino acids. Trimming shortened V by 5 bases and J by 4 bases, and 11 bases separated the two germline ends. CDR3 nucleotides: TGTGCCAGCAGTCCTGGGACAATCTATGGCTACACCTTC. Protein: CASSPGTIYGYTF.

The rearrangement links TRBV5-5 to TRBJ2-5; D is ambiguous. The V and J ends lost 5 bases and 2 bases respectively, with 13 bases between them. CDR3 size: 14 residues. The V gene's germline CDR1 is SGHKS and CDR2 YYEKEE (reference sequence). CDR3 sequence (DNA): TGTGCCAGCAGAAAGAACGAGATTCAAGAGACCCAGTACTTC. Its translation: CASRKNEIQETQYF. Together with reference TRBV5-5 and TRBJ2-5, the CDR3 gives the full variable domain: DAGVTQSPTHLIKTRGQQVTLRCSPISGHKSVSWYQQVLGQGPQFIFQYYEKEERGRGNFPDRFSARQFPNYSSELNVNALLLGDSALYLCASRKNEIQETQYFGPGTRLLVL.

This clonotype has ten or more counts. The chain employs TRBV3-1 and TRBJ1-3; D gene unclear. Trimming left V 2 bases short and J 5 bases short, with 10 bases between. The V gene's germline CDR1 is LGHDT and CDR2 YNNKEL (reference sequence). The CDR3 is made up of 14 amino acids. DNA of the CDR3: TGTGCCAGCAGCCAATACCCAGGACGAAACACCATATATTTT. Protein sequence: CASSQYPGRNTIYF. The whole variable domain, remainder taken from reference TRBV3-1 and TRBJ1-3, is DTAVSQTPKYLVTQMGNDKSIKCEQNLGHDTMYWYKQDSKKFLKIMFSYNNKELIINETVPNRFSPKSPDKAHLNLHINSLELGDSAVYFCASSQYPGRNTIYFGEGSWLTVV.

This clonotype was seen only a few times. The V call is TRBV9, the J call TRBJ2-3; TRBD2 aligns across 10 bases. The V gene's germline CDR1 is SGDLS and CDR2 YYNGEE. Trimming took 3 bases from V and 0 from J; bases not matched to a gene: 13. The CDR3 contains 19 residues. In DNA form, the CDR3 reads TGTGCCAGCAGCGCCGACCGAGCGGGGGGGCTCCATAGCACAGATACGCAGTATTTT. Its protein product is CASSADRAGGLHSTDTQYF.

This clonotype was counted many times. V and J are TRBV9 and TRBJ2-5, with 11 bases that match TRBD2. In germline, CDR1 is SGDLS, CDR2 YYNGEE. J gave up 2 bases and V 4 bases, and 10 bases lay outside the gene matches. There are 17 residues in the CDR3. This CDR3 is CASSSTYGTSGQETQYF. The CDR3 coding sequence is TGTGCCAGCAGCTCGACCTACGGGACTAGCGGACAAGAGACCCAGTACTTC.

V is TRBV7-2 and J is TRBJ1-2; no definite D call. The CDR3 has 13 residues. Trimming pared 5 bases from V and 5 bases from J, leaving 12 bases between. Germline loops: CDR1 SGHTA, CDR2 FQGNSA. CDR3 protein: CASSAGSGYGYTF. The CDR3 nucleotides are TGTGCCAGCAGCGCCGGGAGCGGATATGGCTACACCTTC.

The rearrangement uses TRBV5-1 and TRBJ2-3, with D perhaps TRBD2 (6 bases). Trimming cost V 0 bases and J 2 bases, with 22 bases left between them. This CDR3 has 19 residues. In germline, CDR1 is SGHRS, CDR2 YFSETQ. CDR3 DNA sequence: TGCGCCAGCAGCTTGGGGGCCGACTTACCGGGACTCATCACAGATACGCAGTATTTT. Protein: CASSLGADLPGLITDTQYF.

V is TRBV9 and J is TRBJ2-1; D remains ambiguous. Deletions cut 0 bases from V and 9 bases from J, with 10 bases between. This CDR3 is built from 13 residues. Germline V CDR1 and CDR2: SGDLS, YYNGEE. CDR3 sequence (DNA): TGTGCCAGCAGCGTAGTGGACGGAAGTGAGCAGTTCTTC. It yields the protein CASSVVDGSEQFF.

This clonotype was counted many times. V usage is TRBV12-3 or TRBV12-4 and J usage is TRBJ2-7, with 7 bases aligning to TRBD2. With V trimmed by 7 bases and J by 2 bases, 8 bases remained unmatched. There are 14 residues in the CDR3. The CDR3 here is CASTLREATYEQYF. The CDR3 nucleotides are TGTGCCAGCACCTTACGGGAGGCAACCTACGAGCAGTACTTC.

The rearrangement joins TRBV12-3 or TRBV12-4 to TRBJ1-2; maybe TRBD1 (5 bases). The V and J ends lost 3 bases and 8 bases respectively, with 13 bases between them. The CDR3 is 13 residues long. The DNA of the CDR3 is TGTGCCAGCAGTTTCTTTCCCGGGGCCGGCTACACCTTC. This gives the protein CASSFFPGAGYTF.

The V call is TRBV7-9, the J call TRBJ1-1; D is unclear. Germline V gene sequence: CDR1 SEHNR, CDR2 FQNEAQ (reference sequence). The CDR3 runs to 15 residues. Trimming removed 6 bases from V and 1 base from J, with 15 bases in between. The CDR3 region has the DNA TGTGCCAGCAGTCAAAGGCCAGTCTCGAACACTGAAGCTTTCTTT. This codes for CASSQRPVSNTEAFF.

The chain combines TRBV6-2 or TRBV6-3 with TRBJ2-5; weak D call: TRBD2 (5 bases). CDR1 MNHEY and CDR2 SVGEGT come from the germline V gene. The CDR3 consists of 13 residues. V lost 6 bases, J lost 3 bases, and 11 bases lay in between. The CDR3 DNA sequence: TGTGCCAGCAGACAATCCGGGAAAGAGACCCAGTACTTC. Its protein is CASRQSGKETQYF.

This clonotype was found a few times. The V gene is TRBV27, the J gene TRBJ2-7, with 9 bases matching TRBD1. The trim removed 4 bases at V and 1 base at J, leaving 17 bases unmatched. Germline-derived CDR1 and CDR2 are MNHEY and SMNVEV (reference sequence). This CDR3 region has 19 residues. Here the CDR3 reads CASSSTPGQGRFSSYEQYF. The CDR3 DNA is TGTGCCAGCAGTTCAACTCCGGGACAGGGTCGGTTCAGTTCCTACGAGCAGTACTTC.

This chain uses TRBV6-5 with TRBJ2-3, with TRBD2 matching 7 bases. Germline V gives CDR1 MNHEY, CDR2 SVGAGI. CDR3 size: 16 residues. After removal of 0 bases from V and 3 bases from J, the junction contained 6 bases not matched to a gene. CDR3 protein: CASSYSEAGNTDTQYF. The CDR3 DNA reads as TGTGCCAGCAGTTACTCCGAAGCGGGGAATACAGATACGCAGTATTTT.

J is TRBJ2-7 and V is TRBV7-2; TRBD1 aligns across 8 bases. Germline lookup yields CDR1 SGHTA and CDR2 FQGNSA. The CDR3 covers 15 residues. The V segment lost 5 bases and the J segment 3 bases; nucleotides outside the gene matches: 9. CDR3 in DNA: TGTGCCAGCAGCCCAACAGGGGGACTCAGCTACGAGCAGTACTTC. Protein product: CASSPTGGLSYEQYF.

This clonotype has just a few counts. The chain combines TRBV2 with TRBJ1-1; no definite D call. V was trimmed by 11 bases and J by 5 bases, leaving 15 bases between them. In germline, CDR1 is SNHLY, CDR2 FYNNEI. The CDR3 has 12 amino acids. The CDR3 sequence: CAQEELGTEAFF. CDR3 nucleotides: TGTGCCCAAGAGGAGCTCGGGACTGAAGCTTTCTTT. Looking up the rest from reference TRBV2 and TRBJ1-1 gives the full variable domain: EPEVTQTPSHQVTQMGQEVILRCVPISNHLYFYWYRQILGQKVEFLVSFYNNEISEKSEIFDDQFSVERPDGSNFTLKIRSTKLEDSAMYFCAQEELGTEAFFGQGTRLTVV.

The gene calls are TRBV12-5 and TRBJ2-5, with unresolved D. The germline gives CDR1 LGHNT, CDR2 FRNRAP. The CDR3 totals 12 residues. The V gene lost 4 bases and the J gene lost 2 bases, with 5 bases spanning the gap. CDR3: CASGSVQETQYF. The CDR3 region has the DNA TGTGCTAGTGGTTCCGTTCAAGAGACCCAGTACTTC.

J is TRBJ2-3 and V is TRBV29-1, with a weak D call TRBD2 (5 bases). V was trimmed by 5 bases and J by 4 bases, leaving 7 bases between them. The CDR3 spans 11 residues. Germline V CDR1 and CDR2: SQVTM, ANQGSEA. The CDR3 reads CSVTGADTQYF. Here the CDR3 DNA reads TGCAGCGTTACCGGGGCAGATACGCAGTATTTT.

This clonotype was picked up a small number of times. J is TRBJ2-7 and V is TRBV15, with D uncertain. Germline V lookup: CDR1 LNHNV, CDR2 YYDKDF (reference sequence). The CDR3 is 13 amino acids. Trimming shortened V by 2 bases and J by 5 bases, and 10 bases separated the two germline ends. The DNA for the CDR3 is TGTGCCACCAGCAGAAAGCTAGTGGACGAGCAGTACTTC. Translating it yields CATSRKLVDEQYF.

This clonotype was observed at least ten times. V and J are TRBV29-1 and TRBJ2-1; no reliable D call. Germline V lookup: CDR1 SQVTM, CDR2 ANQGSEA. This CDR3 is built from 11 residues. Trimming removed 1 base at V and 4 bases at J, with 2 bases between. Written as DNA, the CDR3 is TGCAGCGTTGAAGTATACAATGAGCAGTTCTTC. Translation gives CSVEVYNEQFF.

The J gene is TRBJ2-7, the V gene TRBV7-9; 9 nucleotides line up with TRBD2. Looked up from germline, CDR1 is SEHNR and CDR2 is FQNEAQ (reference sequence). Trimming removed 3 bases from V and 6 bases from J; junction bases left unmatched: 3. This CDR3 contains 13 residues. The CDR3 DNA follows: TGTGCCAGCAGCTTGGGAGCGGGGGGCGAGCAGTACTTC. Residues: CASSLGAGGEQYF.

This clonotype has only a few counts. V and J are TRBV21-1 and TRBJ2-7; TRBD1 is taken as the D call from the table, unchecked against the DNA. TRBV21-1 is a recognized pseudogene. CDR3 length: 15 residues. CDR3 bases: TGTGCCAGCAGCAAAGAAGGGGGCGCGGTCTACGAGCAGTACTTC. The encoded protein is CASSKEGGAVYEQYF.